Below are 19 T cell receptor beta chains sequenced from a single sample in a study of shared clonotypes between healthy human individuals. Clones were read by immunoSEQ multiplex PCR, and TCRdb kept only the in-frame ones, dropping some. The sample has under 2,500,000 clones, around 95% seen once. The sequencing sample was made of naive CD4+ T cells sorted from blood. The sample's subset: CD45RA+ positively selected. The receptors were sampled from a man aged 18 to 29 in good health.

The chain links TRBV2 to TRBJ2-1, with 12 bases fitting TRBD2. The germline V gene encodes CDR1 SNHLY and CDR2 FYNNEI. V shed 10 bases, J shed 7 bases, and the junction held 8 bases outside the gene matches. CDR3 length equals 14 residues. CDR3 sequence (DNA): TGTGCCACCCGGACTAGCGGGACCTTAAATGAGCAGTTCTTC. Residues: CATRTSGTLNEQFF.

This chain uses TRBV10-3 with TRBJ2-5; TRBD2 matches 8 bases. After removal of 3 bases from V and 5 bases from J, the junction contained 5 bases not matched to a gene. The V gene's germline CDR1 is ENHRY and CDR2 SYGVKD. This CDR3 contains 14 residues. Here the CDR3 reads CAISEAGAFETQYF. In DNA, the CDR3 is TGTGCCATCAGTGAAGCGGGGGCGTTTGAGACCCAGTACTTC.

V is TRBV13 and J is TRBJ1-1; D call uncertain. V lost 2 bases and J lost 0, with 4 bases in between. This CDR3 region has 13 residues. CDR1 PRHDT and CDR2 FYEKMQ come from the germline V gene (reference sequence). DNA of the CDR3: TGTGCCAGCAGCTTATCCATGAACACTGAAGCTTTCTTT. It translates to CASSLSMNTEAFF. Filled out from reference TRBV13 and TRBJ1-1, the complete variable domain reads AAGVIQSPRHLIKEKRETATLKCYPIPRHDTVYWYQQGPGQDPQFLISFYEKMQSDKGSIPDRFSAQQFSDYHSELNMSSLELGDSALYFCASSLSMNTEAFFGQGTRLTVV.

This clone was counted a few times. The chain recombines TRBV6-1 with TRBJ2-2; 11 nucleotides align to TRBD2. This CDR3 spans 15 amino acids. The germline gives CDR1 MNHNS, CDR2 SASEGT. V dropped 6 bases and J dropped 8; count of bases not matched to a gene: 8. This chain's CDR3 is CASSTLAGVSGELFF. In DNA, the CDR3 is TGTGCCAGCAGCACACTAGCGGGAGTATCAGGGGAGCTGTTTTTT.

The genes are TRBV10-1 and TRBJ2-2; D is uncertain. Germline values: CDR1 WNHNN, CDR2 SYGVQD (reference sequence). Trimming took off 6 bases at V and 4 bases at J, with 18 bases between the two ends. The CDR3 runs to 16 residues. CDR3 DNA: TGCGCCAGCAGCGCGATAGCACCGTCGGCCACCGGGGAGCTGTTTTTT. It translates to CASSAIAPSATGELFF.

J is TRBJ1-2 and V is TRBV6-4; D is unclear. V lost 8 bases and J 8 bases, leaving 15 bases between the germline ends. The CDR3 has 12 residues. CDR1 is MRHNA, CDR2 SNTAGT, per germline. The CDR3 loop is CASGTPGGGYTF. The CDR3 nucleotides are TGTGCCAGCGGTACCCCCGGCGGGGGCTACACCTTC.

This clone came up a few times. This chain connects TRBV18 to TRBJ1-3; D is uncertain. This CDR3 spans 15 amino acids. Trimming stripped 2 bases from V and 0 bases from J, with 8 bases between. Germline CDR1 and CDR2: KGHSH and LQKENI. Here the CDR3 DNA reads TGTGCCAGCTCACCAGGGGTCTCCTCTGGAAACACCATATATTTT. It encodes CASSPGVSSGNTIYF.

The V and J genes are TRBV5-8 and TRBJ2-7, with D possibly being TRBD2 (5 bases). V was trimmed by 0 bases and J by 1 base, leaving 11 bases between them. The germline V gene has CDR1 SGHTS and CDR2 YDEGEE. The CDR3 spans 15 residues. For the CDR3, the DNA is TGTGCCAGCAGCTTGGCCCCTCGGGGTTCCTACGAGCAGTACTTC. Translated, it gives CASSLAPRGSYEQYF.

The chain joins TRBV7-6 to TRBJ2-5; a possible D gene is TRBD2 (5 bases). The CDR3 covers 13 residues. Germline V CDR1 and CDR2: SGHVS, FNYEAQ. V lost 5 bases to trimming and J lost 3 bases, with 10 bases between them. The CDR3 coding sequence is TGTGCCAGCAGCCGCGGACTGAAAGAGACCCAGTACTTC. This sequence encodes CASSRGLKETQYF.

CDR3 sequence: CASSLIPGVATYEQYF. The DNA of the CDR3 is TGTGCCAGCAGCTTAATACCCGGTGTGGCTACCTACGAGCAGTACTTC. The chain uses TRBV7-9 and TRBJ2-7; D is uncertain. The length of the CDR3 is 16 residues. Germline lookup yields CDR1 SEHNR and CDR2 FQNEAQ (reference sequence). V lost 2 bases, J lost 2 bases, and 16 bases lay in between.

CDR3 sequence (DNA): TGTGCCAGTAGTATGGAGACGGGGAACACTGAAGCTTTCTTT. The encoded protein is CASSMETGNTEAFF. This chain connects TRBV19 to TRBJ1-1; D is unclear. Trimming took 3 bases from V and 1 from J, leaving 9 bases between them. This CDR3 region has 14 residues. Germline values: CDR1 LNHDA, CDR2 SQIVND (reference sequence). Drawing the rest from reference TRBV19 and TRBJ1-1, the complete variable domain is DGGITQSPKYLFRKEGQNVTLSCEQNLNHDAMYWYRQDPGQGLRLIYYSQIVNDFQKGDIAEGYSVSREKKESFPLTVTSAQKNPTAFYLCASSMETGNTEAFFGQGTRLTVV.

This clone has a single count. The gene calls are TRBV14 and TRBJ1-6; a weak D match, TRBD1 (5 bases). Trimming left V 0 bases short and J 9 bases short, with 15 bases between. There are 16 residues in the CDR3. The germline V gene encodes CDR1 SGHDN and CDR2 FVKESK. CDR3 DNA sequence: TGTGCCAGCAGCCAAGATCCTTGGGACCGAGGTTCACCCCTCCACTTT. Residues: CASSQDPWDRGSPLHF.

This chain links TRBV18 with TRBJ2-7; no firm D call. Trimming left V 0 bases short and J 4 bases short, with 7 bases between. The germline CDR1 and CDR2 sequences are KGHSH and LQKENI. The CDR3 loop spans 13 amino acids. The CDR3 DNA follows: TGTGCCAGCTCACCACCCCTTGGATACGAGCAGTACTTC. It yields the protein CASSPPLGYEQYF.

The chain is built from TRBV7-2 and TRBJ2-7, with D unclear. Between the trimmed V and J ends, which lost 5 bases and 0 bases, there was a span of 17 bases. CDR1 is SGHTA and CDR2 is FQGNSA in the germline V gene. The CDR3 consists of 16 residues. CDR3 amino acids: CASSPEQALISYEQYF. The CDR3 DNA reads TGTGCCAGCAGCCCCGAGCAGGCGCTTATCTCCTACGAGCAGTACTTC.

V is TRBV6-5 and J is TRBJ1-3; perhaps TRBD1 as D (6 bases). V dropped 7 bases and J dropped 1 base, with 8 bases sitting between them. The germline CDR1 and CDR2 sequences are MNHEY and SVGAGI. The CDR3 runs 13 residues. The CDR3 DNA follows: TGTGCCAGCACCAGGGGATCTGGAAACACCATATATTTT. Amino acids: CASTRGSGNTIYF.

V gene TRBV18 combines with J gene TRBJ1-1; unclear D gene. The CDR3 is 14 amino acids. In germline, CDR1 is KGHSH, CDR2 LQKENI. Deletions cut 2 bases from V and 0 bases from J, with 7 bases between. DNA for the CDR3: TGTGCCAGCTCACCATCTTCGATGAACACTGAAGCTTTCTTT. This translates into CASSPSSMNTEAFF.

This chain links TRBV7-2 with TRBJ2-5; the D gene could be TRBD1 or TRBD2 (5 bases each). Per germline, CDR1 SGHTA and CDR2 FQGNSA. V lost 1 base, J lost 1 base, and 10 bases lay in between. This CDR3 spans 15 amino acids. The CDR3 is CASSLGDRTQETQYF. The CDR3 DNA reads TGTGCCAGCAGCTTAGGGGACCGAACCCAAGAGACCCAGTACTTC.

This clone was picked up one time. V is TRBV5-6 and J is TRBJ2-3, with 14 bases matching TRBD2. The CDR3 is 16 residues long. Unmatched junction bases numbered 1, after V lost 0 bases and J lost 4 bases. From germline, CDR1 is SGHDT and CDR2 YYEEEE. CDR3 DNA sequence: TGTGCCAGCAGCTTGGGACTAGCGGGAGGGCCAGATACGCAGTATTTT. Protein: CASSLGLAGGPDTQYF.

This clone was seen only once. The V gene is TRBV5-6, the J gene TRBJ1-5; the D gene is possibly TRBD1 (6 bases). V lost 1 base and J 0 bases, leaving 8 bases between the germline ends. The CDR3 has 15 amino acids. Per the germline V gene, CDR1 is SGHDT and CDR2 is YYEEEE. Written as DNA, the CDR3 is TGTGCCAGCAGCTTGAGGACAGTTAGCAATCAGCCCCAGCATTTT. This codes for CASSLRTVSNQPQHF.